Following are 22 T cell receptor beta chains from one sample sequenced in a study of blood T cell repertoires in COVID-19. TCRdb's table, derived via immunoSEQ multiplex PCR, lists solely in-frame clones and lacks some. The data contain 98,000 or so clones, roughly 80% of them singletons. Material for sequencing was peripheral blood. Source of these receptors: a man aged 55 to 70 with acute or convalescent COVID-19.

The CDR3, as DNA: TGCGCCAGCAGCTTGGGAACAGGGCGCGGCTACACCTTC. As protein: CASSLGTGRGYTF. This chain uses TRBV5-1 with TRBJ1-2, with a tentative D call TRBD1 (6 bases). The CDR3 loop spans 13 amino acids. V was shortened by 0 bases and J by 8 bases, with 11 bases between the two germline ends. Germline-derived CDR1 and CDR2 are SGHRS and YFSETQ.

The chain couples TRBV15 to TRBJ2-7; D is undetermined. The CDR3 totals 15 residues. Germline CDR1 and CDR2: LNHNV and YYDKDF (reference sequence). The V end was cut by 0 bases, the J end by 2 bases, with 11 bases between. The CDR3 DNA reads TGTGCCACCAGCAGAGATCTTGGCAGTACCTACGAGCAGTACTTC. As protein: CATSRDLGSTYEQYF.

This chain uses TRBV18 with TRBJ1-2; maybe TRBD1 (6 bases). Trimming shortened V by 2 bases and J by 2 bases, and 9 bases separated the two germline ends. CDR1 and CDR2 from the germline V gene are KGHSH and LQKENI. The CDR3 has 14 residues. The CDR3 reads CASSPGTTNYGYTF. Here the CDR3 DNA reads TGTGCCAGCTCACCAGGGACAACGAACTATGGCTACACCTTC. The full variable domain, its missing parts supplied by reference TRBV18 and TRBJ1-2, is NAGVMQNPRHLVRRRGQEARLRCSPMKGHSHVYWYRQLPEEGLKFMVYLQKENIIDESGMPKERFSAEFPKEGPSILRIQQVVRGDSAAYFCASSPGTTNYGYTFGSGTRLTVV.

The chain combines TRBV20-1 with TRBJ2-7, with 8 bases matching TRBD1. Trimming took 3 bases from V and 6 from J; bases not matched to a gene: 4. This CDR3 comprises 12 residues. Per germline, CDR1 DFQATT and CDR2 SNEGSKA (reference sequence). CDR3 residues: CSASGQGGEQYF. The CDR3 nucleotides read TGCAGTGCTAGTGGACAGGGTGGCGAGCAGTACTTC.

This CDR3 is CASSLARGFTEAFF. The CDR3 DNA sequence: TGTGCCAGCAGCTTGGCACGGGGGTTCACTGAAGCTTTCTTT. The chain is built from TRBV5-6 and TRBJ1-1, with a tentative D call TRBD1 (5 bases). Trimming took 0 bases from V and 4 from J, leaving 10 bases between them. Germline loops: CDR1 SGHDT, CDR2 YYEEEE. The CDR3 consists of 14 residues.

The CDR3 DNA sequence: TGTGCCAGCAGCTCCCTAGCGGGAAGAACTTCCTACGAGCAGTACTTC. As protein: CASSSLAGRTSYEQYF. The rearrangement joins TRBV28 to TRBJ2-7, with 9 bases identical to TRBD2. CDR1 is MDHEN, CDR2 SYDVKM, per germline. The CDR3 runs 16 residues. With 6 bases clipped from V and 1 base from J, the junction kept 10 bases outside the gene matches. Looking up the rest from reference TRBV28 and TRBJ2-7 gives the full variable domain: DVKVTQSSRYLVKRTGEKVFLECVQDMDHENMFWYRQDPGLGLRLIYFSYDVKMKEKGDIPEGYSVSREKKERFSLILESASTNQTSMYLCASSSLAGRTSYEQYFGPGTRLTVT.

The chain employs TRBV7-9 and TRBJ2-1, with TRBD1 identical over 10 bases. Germline CDR1 is SEHNR and CDR2 is FQNEAQ (reference sequence). This CDR3 comprises 15 residues. V shed 2 bases, J shed 7 bases, and the junction held 5 bases outside the gene matches. The CDR3 nucleotides read TGTGCCAGCAGCTTAAGGGGACAGGGGAGTAATGAGCAGTTCTTC. Protein: CASSLRGQGSNEQFF.

The chain carries TRBV7-9 and TRBJ1-2, with a weak D call TRBD1 (6 bases). The V end lost 5 bases, the J end lost 3 bases, and 13 bases lay between the germline ends. Germline V gene sequence: CDR1 SEHNR, CDR2 FQNEAQ (reference sequence). The length of the CDR3 is 14 residues. The CDR3 is CASSLQGSDYGYTF. The DNA for the CDR3 is TGTGCCAGCAGCCTACAGGGATCCGACTATGGCTACACCTTC.

The genes are TRBV6-4 and TRBJ1-6, with TRBD1 matching 7 bases. CDR1 and CDR2 (germline): MRHNA, SNTAGT. With V trimmed by 0 bases and J by 9 bases, 5 bases remained unmatched. The CDR3 loop spans 15 amino acids. CDR3 nucleotide sequence: TGTGCCAGCAGTGACTCGGCAGGGGGGCGTTCACCCCTCCACTTT. Translated, it gives CASSDSAGGRSPLHF.

In nucleotides, the CDR3 is TGTGCCAGCAGCAATAGACAGGGAAGGACAGATACGCAGTATTTT. As protein: CASSNRQGRTDTQYF. This chain connects TRBV3-1 (or the pseudogene TRBV3-2) to TRBJ2-3; TRBD1 matches at 7 bases. This CDR3 has 15 residues. CDR1 is LGHDT and CDR2 is YNNKEL in the germline V gene (reference sequence). After removal of 5 bases from V and 3 bases from J, the junction contained 8 bases not matched to a gene.

This sequence joins TRBV28 and TRBJ2-7; no clear D. Germline V lookup: CDR1 MDHEN, CDR2 SYDVKM. V was clipped by 8 bases and J by 2 bases, with 7 bases between them. The CDR3 runs 11 residues. As DNA, the CDR3 is TGTGCCAGCTTCGCGCCCTACGAGCAGTACTTC. It codes for CASFAPYEQYF.

The CDR3 coding sequence is TGTGCCAGTAGTACGGGGACTGGGCAAGAGACCCAGTACTTC. Its protein product is CASSTGTGQETQYF. The genes are TRBV19 and TRBJ2-5; D is perhaps TRBD2 (6 bases). Germline V gene lookup returns CDR1 LNHDA and CDR2 SQIVND (reference sequence). V lost 4 bases and J 2 bases, leaving 11 bases between the germline ends. The CDR3 has 14 amino acids.

The chain employs TRBV7-8 and TRBJ1-2, with a possible D match to TRBD1 (6 bases). V dropped 5 bases and J dropped 7 bases, with 17 bases sitting between them. Looked up from germline, CDR1 is SGHVS and CDR2 is FQNEAQ. The CDR3 spans 14 residues. CDR3 sequence reads: CASSPFGGAGGYTF. The CDR3 region has the DNA TGTGCCAGCAGCCCATTTGGGGGGGCAGGTGGCTACACCTTC.

In nucleotides, the CDR3 is TGTGCCAGCAGTTCCCGGGACTTCAATAATGAGCAGTTCTTC. It is translated as CASSSRDFNNEQFF. The chain combines TRBV6-5 with TRBJ2-1; D possibly corresponds to TRBD2 (6 bases). This CDR3 has 14 residues. Germline CDR1 MNHEY, CDR2 SVGAGI. Trimming took 4 bases from V and 7 from J, leaving 14 bases between them.

This clone turned up a few times. The junction shows a germline mismatch at one end, possibly a read error. The chain combines TRBV28 with TRBJ1-5, with D possibly TRBD1 on 5 matching bases. The CDR3 spans 14 residues. Germline V gene lookup returns CDR1 MDHEN and CDR2 SYDVKM. The CDR3 nucleotides read TGTGCCACCAGTCACCAGGGTAGCAATCAGCCCCAGCATTTT. Its protein product is CATSHQGSNQPQHF.

This clone was seen just once. The chain carries TRBV15 and TRBJ1-6, with 7 bases identical to TRBD1. V shed 1 base, J shed 6 bases, and the junction held 6 bases outside the gene matches. The CDR3 has 16 residues. Germline loops: CDR1 LNHNV, CDR2 YYDKDF (reference sequence). CDR3 sequence reads: CATSRGPGQSNSPLHF. The CDR3 DNA reads TGTGCCACCAGCAGAGGTCCGGGACAGAGTAATTCACCCCTCCACTTT.

This chain links TRBV21-1 with TRBJ1-5. TRBV21-1 is noted as a pseudogene. The length of the CDR3 is 12 residues. In nucleotides, the CDR3 is TGTGCCAGCAGCATAAGCAATCAGCCCCAGCATTTT. This translates into CASSISNQPQHF.

The CDR3 region is CAISESTGTEETQYF. In DNA form, the CDR3 reads TGTGCCATCAGTGAGTCGACAGGGACGGAAGAGACCCAGTACTTC. V usage is TRBV10-3 and J usage is TRBJ2-5; 7 bases fit TRBD1. The germline V gene has CDR1 ENHRY and CDR2 SYGVKD. CDR3 length equals 15 residues. Trimming cost V 0 bases and J 3 bases; bases outside gene matches: 4.

CDR3 sequence (DNA): TGTGCCAGCAGCAGAGACCAGGCTCGGCCTACGCAGTATTTT. Translated: CASSRDQARPTQYF. The chain recombines TRBV3-1 (or the pseudogene TRBV3-2) with TRBJ2-3; D is ambiguous. Germline V gene data show CDR1 as LGHDT and CDR2 as YNNKEL (reference sequence). This CDR3 has 14 residues. V was clipped by 5 bases and J by 8 bases, with 17 bases between them.

This rearrangement joins TRBV3-1 (or the pseudogene TRBV3-2) to TRBJ2-7; D ambiguous. The length of the CDR3 is 13 residues. Trimming took off 0 bases at V and 8 bases at J, with 11 bases between the two ends. Germline lookup yields CDR1 LGHDT and CDR2 YNNKEL (reference sequence). CDR3 amino acids: CASSQDPLAKQYF. CDR3 nucleotide sequence: TGTGCCAGCAGCCAAGATCCCTTAGCCAAGCAGTACTTC.

The V call is TRBV3-1 (or the pseudogene TRBV3-2), the J call TRBJ2-2; 8 bases agree with TRBD2. The V and J ends lost 6 bases and 6 bases, in that order; junction bases with no gene match: 3. CDR3 length equals 13 residues. Germline CDR1 LGHDT, CDR2 YNNKEL (reference sequence). The CDR3 nucleotides read TGTGCCAGCAGACCCGGGGGGGCCGGGGAGCTGTTTTTT. Translating it yields CASRPGGAGELFF.

The rearrangement links TRBV19 to TRBJ1-5, with 7 bases fitting TRBD1. Germline CDR1 LNHDA, CDR2 SQIVND (reference sequence). With 2 bases clipped from V and 2 bases from J, the junction kept 12 bases outside the gene matches. The CDR3 is 18 residues long. CDR3 in amino acids: CASSIRRIQGNGNQPQHF. The DNA of the CDR3 is TGTGCCAGTAGTATACGAAGAATACAGGGGAACGGCAATCAGCCCCAGCATTTT.